This T cell receptor (beta chain) was found in a study of OX40 agonist ivuxolimab in advanced cancers. Study information: Enrolled patients in dose escalation had cancers that were hepatocellular carcinoma, melanoma, renal cell or head and neck cancer.

As for this clone: Its specificity is unknown.

Whole-study findings and limits: Blood T cells, both CD4+ and CD8+, expanded clonally by week 6 at 0.1 to 3.0 mg/kg.

Using immunoSEQ multiplex PCR, the repertoire was profiled, and TCRdb retains in-frame clones only, with some absent. Among 80,000 to 100,000 clones listed, over 75% were seen once. The CDR3 is 13 residues long. Germline values: CDR1 GTSNPN, CDR2 SVGIG (reference sequence). V was clipped by 2 bases and J by 2 bases; unmatched bases: 0. The sequence derives from an adult with an advanced solid tumor such as melanoma, head and neck, liver or kidney cancer. The chain uses TRBV30 and TRBJ1-2; TRBD1 aligns across 9 bases. The sample here was CD4+ or CD8+ T cells sorted from blood, taken in a trial of the OX40 agonist ivuxolimab. The chain's CDR3 is CAWSTGGNYGYTF. The DNA of the CDR3 is TGTGCCTGGAGTACAGGGGGCAACTATGGCTACACCTTC.